This passage covers 27 T cell receptor beta chains from one sample sequenced in a study of blood T cell repertoires in COVID-19. TCRdb's table, derived via immunoSEQ multiplex PCR, lists solely in-frame clones and lacks some. The sample gives around 93,000 clones, over 70% of which show up once; 3.5% to 5% is in the top ten. Sequencing was done on a sample of peripheral blood. Receptor source: a man aged 55 to 70 with acute or convalescent COVID-19.

The V gene is TRBV6-5, the J gene TRBJ2-7, with D possibly being TRBD2 (5 bases). Trimming shortened V by 6 bases and J by 2 bases, and 14 bases separated the two germline ends. The CDR3 has 14 amino acids. The V gene's germline CDR1 is MNHEY and CDR2 SVGAGI. The CDR3 here is CASRRGVTPYEQYF. CDR3 bases: TGTGCCAGCAGACGGGGAGTAACTCCCTACGAGCAGTACTTC.

By proportion, this clone is medium-sized. The CDR3 loop is CASSAGGGQETQYF. CDR3 coding DNA: TGTGCCAGCAGCGCGGGAGGGGGCCAAGAGACCCAGTACTTC. The V call is TRBV7-3, the J call TRBJ2-5; 9 bases line up with TRBD2. CDR3 length: 14 residues. The V gene end was trimmed by 5 bases and the J gene end by 1 base; junction bases not matched to a gene: 2. The germline V gene has CDR1 SGHTA and CDR2 FQGTGA.

V usage is TRBV5-1 and J usage is TRBJ2-2; 14 bases are shared with TRBD2. The ends lost 3 bases at V and 6 bases at J; junction bases unmatched: 1. Germline CDR1 is SGHRS and CDR2 is YFSETQ. The CDR3 is 15 amino acids. The CDR3 reads CASSSGLAGAGELFF. The CDR3 DNA reads TGCGCCAGCAGCTCGGGACTAGCGGGGGCCGGGGAGCTGTTTTTT.

V usage is TRBV5-4 and J usage is TRBJ1-2; D perhaps matches TRBD1 (5 bases). The V end was cut by 5 bases, the J end by 2 bases, with 10 bases between. Germline V gene data show CDR1 as SGHNT and CDR2 as YYREEE (reference sequence). CDR3 length: 13 residues. This CDR3 reads CASSFDRNYGYTF. In nucleotides, the CDR3 is TGTGCCAGCAGTTTTGACAGAAACTATGGCTACACCTTC. Drawing the rest from reference TRBV5-4 and TRBJ1-2, the complete variable domain is ETGVTQSPTHLIKTRGQQVTLRCSSQSGHNTVSWYQQALGQGPQFIFQYYREEENGRGNFPPRFSGLQFPNYSSELNVNALELDDSALYLCASSFDRNYGYTFGSGTRLTVV.

This chain connects TRBV6-5 to TRBJ1-2; D possibly corresponds to TRBD1 (5 bases). Germline CDR1 and CDR2: MNHEY and SVGAGI. V lost 4 bases and J lost 6, with 12 bases in between. The CDR3 is 13 amino acids. CDR3 amino acids: CASSLPGLDGYTF. CDR3 DNA: TGTGCCAGCAGTTTACCAGGGTTAGATGGCTACACCTTC.

The chain recombines TRBV6-6 with TRBJ1-1, with D perhaps matching TRBD1 (6 bases). Germline assignment: CDR1 MNHNY and CDR2 SVGAGI (reference sequence). The CDR3 length is 15 residues. Between the trimmed V and J ends, which lost 7 bases and 6 bases, there was a span of 21 bases. Here the CDR3 DNA reads TGTGCCAGCACATCAGAACAGGGAGGGAGCCCTGAAGCTTTCTTT. It codes for CASTSEQGGSPEAFF.

J is TRBJ1-1 and V is TRBV6-5; D call uncertain. The CDR3 has 13 amino acids. Germline values: CDR1 MNHEY, CDR2 SVGAGI. The V end lost 2 bases, the J end lost 2 bases, and 6 bases lay between the germline ends. CDR3 in amino acids: CASSYRTNTEAFF. The CDR3 DNA is TGTGCCAGCAGTTACAGGACTAACACTGAAGCTTTCTTT.

The rearrangement uses TRBV28 and TRBJ1-2; TRBD1 matches 12 bases. The V gene end was trimmed by 10 bases and the J gene end by 3 bases; junction bases not matched to a gene: 12. The CDR3 totals 16 residues. Germline V gene sequence: CDR1 MDHEN, CDR2 SYDVKM. Here the CDR3 DNA reads TGTGCCACCACCTCTCCGGGACAGGGGGCCGACTATGGCTACACCTTC. Its translation: CATTSPGQGADYGYTF.

The chain recombines TRBV9 with TRBJ1-4; D possibly corresponds to TRBD1 (5 bases). The germline CDR1 and CDR2 sequences are SGDLS and YYNGEE. This CDR3 spans 15 amino acids. Trimming cost V 0 bases and J 7 bases, with 13 bases left between them. CDR3 protein: CASSVDGAGREKLFF. In nucleotides, the CDR3 is TGTGCCAGCAGCGTAGATGGGGCAGGGCGTGAAAAACTGTTTTTT.

J is TRBJ1-2 and V is TRBV13, with 11 bases matching TRBD1. There are 14 residues in the CDR3. The germline CDR1 and CDR2 sequences are PRHDT and FYEKMQ (reference sequence). After removal of 6 bases from V and 5 bases from J, the junction contained 5 bases not matched to a gene. The CDR3 nucleotides read TGTGCCAGCAGTCGGACAGGGGGCGCGTATGGCTACACCTTC. Protein: CASSRTGGAYGYTF.

This chain uses TRBV11-1 with TRBJ1-2; D unclear. Germline lookup yields CDR1 SGHAT and CDR2 FQDESV (reference sequence). The V gene lost 2 bases and the J gene lost 4 bases, with 11 bases spanning the gap. The CDR3 loop spans 14 amino acids. CDR3 in DNA: TGTGCCAGCAGCTTACCGGGAGGGCTCTATGGCTACACCTTC. This codes for CASSLPGGLYGYTF.

The V and J genes are TRBV6-5 and TRBJ1-4; the match to TRBD1 covers 7 bases. V was clipped by 8 bases and J by 5 bases; unmatched bases: 8. CDR3 length equals 14 residues. Germline V gene data show CDR1 as MNHEY and CDR2 as SVGAGI. The CDR3 spells CASGRQGGNEKLFF. The CDR3 DNA is TGTGCCAGCGGTCGACAGGGTGGGAATGAAAAACTGTTTTTT.

In its sample, this clone was seen many times. V and J are TRBV10-2 and TRBJ2-3; D is unresolved. V was trimmed by 7 bases and J by 0 bases, leaving 14 bases between them. This CDR3 region has 15 residues. In germline, CDR1 is WSHSY, CDR2 SAAADI. The DNA for the CDR3 is TGCGCCAGCAAGGAATCCCCGACTAGCACAGATACGCAGTATTTT. It is translated as CASKESPTSTDTQYF.

This clone turned up a few times. The rearrangement uses TRBV30 and TRBJ2-1; D remains ambiguous. The V and J ends lost 3 bases and 6 bases respectively, with 9 bases between them. CDR1 is GTSNPN and CDR2 is SVGIG in the germline V gene (reference sequence). This CDR3 has 12 amino acids. The CDR3 coding sequence is TGTGCCTGGAGAGGAGTTTCCAATGAGCAGTTCTTC. Translation: CAWRGVSNEQFF.

The chain recombines TRBV10-2 with TRBJ2-1, with 12 bases that match TRBD1. This CDR3 comprises 15 residues. Germline V CDR1 and CDR2: WSHSY, SAAADI. The junction had 6 bases not matched to a gene; V was cut back by 0 bases and J by 12 bases. CDR3 sequence reads: CASSESGTGGAGQFF. The CDR3 DNA sequence: TGCGCCAGCAGTGAGTCCGGGACAGGGGGCGCGGGGCAGTTCTTC.

This clone has a count of ten or more. The chain combines TRBV5-1 with TRBJ1-1, with TRBD1 matching over 7 bases. V was clipped by 4 bases and J by 0 bases; unmatched bases: 3. The CDR3 loop spans 14 amino acids. The V gene's germline CDR1 is SGHRS and CDR2 YFSETQ. This CDR3 is CASSGDRMNTEAFF. The CDR3, as DNA: TGCGCCAGCAGCGGGGACAGAATGAACACTGAAGCTTTCTTT.

This chain joins TRBV10-2 and TRBJ2-5; the D gene is possibly TRBD2 (5 bases). In germline, CDR1 is WSHSY, CDR2 SAAADI. Trimming shortened V by 3 bases and J by 3 bases, and 5 bases separated the two germline ends. The CDR3 totals 12 residues. In nucleotides, the CDR3 is TGCGCCAGCAGTGAACTAGAAGAGACCCAGTACTTC. This codes for CASSELEETQYF.

As DNA, the CDR3 is TGTGCCAGCAGCGTCGGACTCTCTCAAGAGACCCAGTACTTC. Amino acid sequence: CASSVGLSQETQYF. The chain joins TRBV9 to TRBJ2-5; D possibly corresponds to TRBD2 (5 bases). This CDR3 spans 14 amino acids. In germline, CDR1 is SGDLS, CDR2 YYNGEE. Trimming cost V 2 bases and J 2 bases, with 10 bases left between them.

The chain uses TRBV9 and TRBJ2-1; tentative D call: TRBD2 (5 bases). The CDR3 has 16 residues. Trimming removed 0 bases at V and 4 bases at J, with 14 bases between. Germline V gene sequence: CDR1 SGDLS, CDR2 YYNGEE. CDR3 coding DNA: TGTGCCAGCAGCGTAGTCAGGACTTTACAGTACAATGAGCAGTTCTTC. Its protein product is CASSVVRTLQYNEQFF.

The chain recombines TRBV27 with TRBJ2-1, with TRBD2 identical over 9 bases. This CDR3 spans 16 amino acids. The ends lost 8 bases at V and 7 bases at J; junction bases unmatched: 15. CDR1 is MNHEY, CDR2 SMNVEV, per germline (reference sequence). CDR3 bases: TGTGCCAGCTCTAAGATCACCGGGACTAGCATAAATGAGCAGTTCTTC. Protein sequence: CASSKITGTSINEQFF.

The genes are TRBV5-4 and TRBJ1-5; D unclear. The CDR3 is made up of 12 amino acids. Per germline, CDR1 SGHNT and CDR2 YYREEE (reference sequence). Trimming took off 2 bases at V and 3 bases at J, with 3 bases between the two ends. The CDR3 is CASSFNNQPQHF. CDR3 bases: TGTGCCAGCAGCTTTAACAATCAGCCCCAGCATTTT.

The rearrangement uses TRBV10-1 and TRBJ2-3; possibly TRBD2 for D (5 bases). The CDR3 runs to 13 residues. V was trimmed by 5 bases and J by 5 bases, leaving 11 bases between them. Germline-derived CDR1 and CDR2 are WNHNN and SYGVQD (reference sequence). CDR3 in amino acids: CASSRVEGDTQYF. CDR3 coding DNA: TGCGCCAGCAGTAGAGTCGAGGGAGATACGCAGTATTTT.

The chain joins TRBV6-5 to TRBJ1-5, with TRBD1 matching 7 bases. The CDR3 totals 14 residues. Looked up from germline, CDR1 is MNHEY and CDR2 is SVGAGI. Germline trimming cut 7 bases from V and 2 bases from J; bases unmatched to any gene: 5. The CDR3 spells CASTDRDRNQPQHF. Here the CDR3 DNA reads TGTGCCAGCACAGACAGGGACCGCAATCAGCCCCAGCATTTT.

This chain links TRBV7-9 with TRBJ2-1; 8 bases align to TRBD1. CDR1 SEHNR and CDR2 FQNEAQ come from the germline V gene (reference sequence). The CDR3 is 18 residues long. V trimming: 1 base; J trimming: 10 bases; junction bases outside the gene matches: 18. The CDR3 is CASSLEAWAGGDGKEQFF. CDR3 DNA: TGTGCCAGCAGCTTAGAAGCCTGGGCAGGGGGCGATGGTAAGGAGCAGTTCTTC.

This clone was detected only once. The chain recombines TRBV12-3 or TRBV12-4 with TRBJ2-5; TRBD2 might be the D (5 bases). Trimming shortened V by 10 bases and J by 2 bases, and 11 bases separated the two germline ends. The CDR3 totals 12 residues. CDR3 bases: TGTGCCACCTCACGCGGGCAAGAGACCCAGTACTTC. Translated, it gives CATSRGQETQYF.

This chain links TRBV11-2 with TRBJ2-1; weak D call: TRBD2 (5 bases). The CDR3 is 12 residues long. CDR1 is SGHAT and CDR2 is FQNNGV in the germline V gene. Trimming took 6 bases from V and 8 from J, leaving 11 bases between them. CDR3 bases: TGTGCCAGCAGATGGACTTCCCATGAGCAGTTCTTC. Amino acid sequence: CASRWTSHEQFF.

J is TRBJ2-3 and V is TRBV12-5, with TRBD2 as a possible D gene (6 bases). From germline, CDR1 is LGHNT and CDR2 FRNRAP. V lost 2 bases, J lost 0 bases, and 18 bases lay in between. The CDR3 has 18 residues. The CDR3 DNA follows: TGTGCTAGTGGTTTGCCGGCAACCGGGACTTCAAGCACAGATACGCAGTATTTT. This sequence encodes CASGLPATGTSSTDTQYF.